Below, one TCR beta chain is given with its context. It lacks a known antigen. Base qualities are not at hand, and no much larger clone is one base apart. Library generation was performed with 5' RACE. The instrument was an Illumina HiSeq 2000. A universal primer binding site was added through template switching, and the final cDNA carried a unique molecular identifier so that TCR cDNA molecules could be counted accurately. Specific primers in the conserved constant-segment region were used to synthesize first-strand cDNA for the TCR alpha and beta chains. To control for contamination, every cDNA library carried two barcodes: a SMART-Mk sample barcode plus Illumina barcodes. TruSeq adapter sequences and Illumina sample barcodes were added in two successive PCR steps. TCR alpha and beta cDNA libraries were sequenced on the Illumina HiSeq platform with custom primers. For the original study's pipeline: Raw reads were processed with MiGEC to extract unique molecular identifiers, and MiXCR was used to determine CDR3 positions. Recombination models were inferred per individual with the repgenHMM and IGoR tools using an EM algorithm. Shared clonotype analysis was performed with the tcR package in R, normalizing sharing by the product of cloneset sizes. To study raw recombination free of thymic and clonal selection effects, out-of-frame nonproductive sequences were analyzed. TCRdb reprocessed the public reads (quality trimming at Q25 with fastp, clone calling with MiXCR) and kept in-frame beta chains. Identical CDR3 protein sequences are pooled into one entry, listed with their most common genes and DNA. The V and J calls come from TCRdb's annotation, not from the publication. Within this sample are 300,000 to 400,000 distinct CDR3 sequences, with roughly an eighth of them counted one time only. Of the sample, roughly 7% is held by the ten largest clones.

Reading from cysteine to valine, the CDR3 counts 12 amino acids. Only the CDR3 portion is preserved as DNA: 36 bases, with reading frame beginning at the first base. Per the germline V gene (reference sequence), PRHDT is the CDR1 and FYEKMQ is the CDR2. V drops 0 bases and J drops 5 bases, leaving 5 bases in between. Every donor in the study was a healthy Caucasian. Three pairs of female monozygotic twins, all aged 18 to 29 years, were included in the twin cohort. Positive isolation kits from Invitrogen were used to isolate the CD4+ and CD8+ T cell populations. These data belong to a study of identical twins (dated by TCRdb to about 2016). Regarding the study in general: The study deep-sequenced TCR alpha and beta repertoires from monozygotic twins, unrelated adults of various ages and cord blood to test whether fetal clonotypes persist. Replicate twin experiments were performed at different times using different library preparation protocols to rule out contamination. The paper as a whole reports these results and caveats: Because the same donors could not be followed over many years, conclusions were based on cross-sectional statistical analysis. Excess twin sharing in beta out-of-frame sequences was weaker because fewer shared sequences lowered the signal-to-noise ratio. Compared with coincidental sharing between unrelated individuals, out-of-frame TCR alpha sequences shared between twins showed an excess of sequences with low generation probability. Invariant T cells such as MAIT and iNKT could partly confound zero-insertion analyses, although diverse VJ usage argued against such confounding for most clonotypes. Abundant cord blood beta clonotypes had fewer insertions, young adult naive repertoires showed a similar but weaker trend, and memory repertoires showed no such trend. In monozygotic twins, recombination models systematically underestimated out-of-frame TCR alpha sharing, but the models matched the sharing seen between unrelated individuals.

Separately, the same data were catalogued under a study of yellow fever vaccine responses in identical twins. As noted in the second study: The T cell response to vaccination in identical twins was reported by the authors to appear partly convergent and partly personalized. Focusing on identical twins, the study followed the T cell clones that responded to the vaccine, and did so with precision.

This sequence was found in a woman between 18 and 29 years old in good health. Recombination joined TRBV13 with TRBJ2-7; no confident D gene assignment can be made. The sample taken for sequencing was CD8+ T cells sorted from blood. The CDR3 reads CASSLGTNEQYV. The bases are TGTGCCAGCAGCTTAGGGACAAACGAGCAGTACGTC.